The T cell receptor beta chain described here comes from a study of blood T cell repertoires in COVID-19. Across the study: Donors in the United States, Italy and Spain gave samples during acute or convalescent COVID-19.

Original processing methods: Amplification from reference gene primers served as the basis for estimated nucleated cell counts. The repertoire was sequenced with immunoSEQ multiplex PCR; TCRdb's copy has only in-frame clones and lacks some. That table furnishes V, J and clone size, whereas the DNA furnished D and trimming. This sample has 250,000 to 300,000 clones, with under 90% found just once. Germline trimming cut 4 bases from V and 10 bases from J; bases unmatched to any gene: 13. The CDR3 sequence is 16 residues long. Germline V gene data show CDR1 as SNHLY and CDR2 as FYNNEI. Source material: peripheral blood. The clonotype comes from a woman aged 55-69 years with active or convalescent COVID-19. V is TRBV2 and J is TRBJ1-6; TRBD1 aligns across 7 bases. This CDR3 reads CASSAGFLTGESPLHF. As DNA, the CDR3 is TGTGCCAGCAGTGCCGGATTTCTAACAGGGGAATCACCCCTCCACTTT. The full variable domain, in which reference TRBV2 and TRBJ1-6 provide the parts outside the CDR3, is EPEVTQTPSHQVTQMGQEVILRCVPISNHLYFYWYRQILGQKVEFLVSFYNNEISEKSEIFDDQFSVERPDGSNFTLKIRSTKLEDSAMYFCASSAGFLTGESPLHFGNGTRLTVT.